This passage covers 17 T cell receptor beta chains from one sample sequenced in a study of blood T cell repertoires in COVID-19. Assay: immunoSEQ multiplex PCR; the TCRdb copy retains only in-frame clones and omits some. The sample includes some 290,000 clones, roughly 86% of them seen just once. The sequenced sample consisted of peripheral blood. The receptors were sampled from a man aged 18 to 35 with active or convalescent COVID-19.

The CDR3 protein is CASAILAGGPARQFF. The CDR3 DNA is TGCGCCAGCGCCATCCTAGCGGGGGGGCCGGCGAGGCAGTTCTTC. V usage is TRBV4-1 and J usage is TRBJ2-1, with 12 bases aligning to TRBD2. V shed 8 bases, J shed 12 bases, and the junction held 14 bases outside the gene matches. The germline V gene has CDR1 MGHRA and CDR2 YSYEKL. This CDR3 comprises 15 residues.

This chain joins TRBV5-4 and TRBJ2-2; D may be TRBD2 (6 bases). V was trimmed by 3 bases and J by 0 bases, leaving 12 bases between them. CDR3 length equals 16 residues. Germline loops: CDR1 SGHNT, CDR2 YYREEE (reference sequence). In DNA, the CDR3 is TGTGCCAGCAGCTCCCCGGGACTTCCGAACACCGGGGAGCTGTTTTTT. As protein: CASSSPGLPNTGELFF. Complete variable domain (other parts from reference TRBV5-4 and TRBJ2-2): ETGVTQSPTHLIKTRGQQVTLRCSSQSGHNTVSWYQQALGQGPQFIFQYYREEENGRGNFPPRFSGLQFPNYSSELNVNALELDDSALYLCASSSPGLPNTGELFFGEGSRLTVL.

This rearrangement joins TRBV2 to TRBJ2-5; D is perhaps TRBD1 (6 bases). The germline V gene has CDR1 SNHLY and CDR2 FYNNEI. This CDR3 contains 14 residues. Trimming shortened V by 11 bases and J by 4 bases, and 20 bases separated the two germline ends. This chain's CDR3 is CAGKPRGLGETQYF. The CDR3 DNA reads as TGTGCCGGCAAGCCGAGGGGGTTGGGAGAGACCCAGTACTTC.

CDR3 sequence reads: CASGLVEDTEAFF. In nucleotides, the CDR3 is TGTGCCAGCGGACTCGTAGAGGACACTGAAGCTTTCTTT. The V call is TRBV7-9, the J call TRBJ1-1; D is unclear. The germline gives CDR1 SEHNR, CDR2 FQNEAQ (reference sequence). CDR3 length equals 13 residues. The ends were cut back, 8 bases at V and 3 bases at J, with 13 bases in the middle.

The chain links TRBV27 to TRBJ1-5, with a tentative D call TRBD1 (6 bases). CDR3 length equals 17 residues. Trimming pared 5 bases from V and 0 bases from J, leaving 17 bases between. Looked up from germline, CDR1 is MNHEY and CDR2 is SMNVEV (reference sequence). The CDR3 is CASSKGGGMYSNQPQHF. The CDR3 DNA is TGTGCCAGCAGTAAAGGGGGGGGGATGTATAGCAATCAGCCCCAGCATTTT.

This clone has a single count. The chain employs TRBV7-2 and TRBJ2-5; D not certain. Germline V gene data show CDR1 as SGHTA and CDR2 as FQGNSA. Trimming took 0 bases from V and 4 from J, leaving 9 bases between them. There are 14 residues in the CDR3. The CDR3 nucleotides read TGTGCCAGCAGCTTAGCCGGTCAAGTAGAGACCCAGTACTTC. Translating it yields CASSLAGQVETQYF.

The rearrangement uses TRBV5-6 and TRBJ2-4; weak D call: TRBD2 (6 bases). The CDR3 is made up of 12 amino acids. Looked up from germline, CDR1 is SGHDT and CDR2 is YYEEEE. V lost 4 bases and J 12 bases, leaving 14 bases between the germline ends. The CDR3 DNA sequence: TGTGCCAGCAGCCCTACGGAGGGGCGTCAGTACTTC. It translates to CASSPTEGRQYF. The full variable domain, in which reference TRBV5-6 and TRBJ2-4 provide the parts outside the CDR3, is DAGVTQSPTHLIKTRGQQVTLRCSPKSGHDTVSWYQQALGQGPQFIFQYYEEEERQRGNFPDRFSGHQFPNYSSELNVNALLLGDSALYLCASSPTEGRQYFGAGTRLSVL.

V and J are TRBV30 and TRBJ1-6, with 7 bases aligning to TRBD1. V shed 0 bases and J 8 bases; nucleotides not matched to a gene: 16. Germline CDR1 reads GTSNPN; CDR2 reads SVGIG (reference sequence). The CDR3 covers 18 residues. The CDR3 DNA follows: TGTGCCTGGAGTGTGAAGGGTGAGGGGGCTTTTTGGGATTCACCCCTCCACTTT. Amino acid sequence: CAWSVKGEGAFWDSPLHF. Full variable domain (missing parts from reference TRBV30 and TRBJ1-6): SQTIHQWPATLVQPVGSPLSLECTVEGTSNPNLYWYRQAAGRGLQLLFYSVGIGQISSEVPQNLSASRPQDRQFILSSKKLLLSDSGFYLCAWSVKGEGAFWDSPLHFGNGTRLTVT.

V usage is TRBV24-1 and J usage is TRBJ2-5; possible D gene TRBD1, 7 bases. The CDR3 has 17 residues. With 1 base removed from V and 0 bases from J, the gap between germline ends came to 14 bases. Looked up from germline, CDR1 is KGHDR and CDR2 is SFDVKD. CDR3 sequence: CATSDFRRGRNQETQYF. DNA of the CDR3: TGTGCCACCAGTGATTTTAGGAGGGGGCGTAACCAAGAGACCCAGTACTTC.

The rearrangement links TRBV6-5 to TRBJ1-4, with D possibly TRBD1 on 5 matching bases. V was shortened by 8 bases and J by 8 bases, with 15 bases between the two germline ends. Per germline, CDR1 MNHEY and CDR2 SVGAGI. This CDR3 region has 13 residues. The CDR3 bases are TGTGCCAGCGGGGCCGTAGGGGCGGAAAAACTGTTTTTT. This sequence encodes CASGAVGAEKLFF.

The rearrangement joins TRBV19 to TRBJ1-5; weak D call: TRBD1 (6 bases). The CDR3 runs to 13 residues. The V and J ends lost 6 bases and 4 bases respectively, with 10 bases between them. Per germline, CDR1 LNHDA and CDR2 SQIVND (reference sequence). CDR3 sequence (DNA): TGTGCCAGTAGCAGGACAGTTAATCAGCCCCAGCATTTT. Protein sequence: CASSRTVNQPQHF.

The gene calls are TRBV4-1 and TRBJ2-3; no firm D call. Germline V gene data show CDR1 as MGHRA and CDR2 as YSYEKL. The V end was cut by 4 bases, the J end by 4 bases, with 12 bases between. This CDR3 spans 14 amino acids. As DNA, the CDR3 is TGCGCCAGCAGCCCCTCTGGTGCGGCAGATACGCAGTATTTT. Translating it yields CASSPSGAADTQYF.

V and J are TRBV5-1 and TRBJ1-2, with a tentative D call TRBD1 (6 bases). There are 17 residues in the CDR3. Germline CDR1 is SGHRS and CDR2 is YFSETQ. Trimming took 1 base from V and 8 from J, leaving 24 bases between them. The CDR3 loop reads CASSLRGLYRESGGYTF. Here the CDR3 DNA reads TGCGCCAGCAGCTTGAGGGGCCTATACAGGGAATCGGGGGGCTACACCTTC.

The rearrangement joins TRBV7-7 to TRBJ2-5; D possibly corresponds to TRBD1 (6 bases). V lost 5 bases and J 2 bases, leaving 15 bases between the germline ends. The CDR3 loop spans 15 amino acids. The germline V gene encodes CDR1 SSHAT and CDR2 FNYEAQ (reference sequence). CDR3 protein: CASSTTGLGQETQYF. CDR3 in DNA: TGTGCCAGCAGCACGACAGGTCTGGGGCAAGAGACCCAGTACTTC.

The chain employs TRBV12-3 or TRBV12-4 and TRBJ1-1; D may be TRBD1 (5 bases). Trimming pared 4 bases from V and 7 bases from J, leaving 13 bases between. This CDR3 is built from 13 residues. CDR3 region: CASSSVIQGEAFF. The CDR3 DNA is TGTGCCAGCAGTTCTGTCATTCAGGGTGAAGCTTTCTTT.

This chain joins TRBV12-3 or TRBV12-4 and TRBJ2-5, with D possibly matching TRBD2 (6 bases). V was trimmed by 8 bases and J by 5 bases, leaving 15 bases between them. The length of the CDR3 is 13 residues. In nucleotides, the CDR3 is TGTGCCAGCGGACCGCGGAGGGGTGAGACCCAGTACTTC. Translation: CASGPRRGETQYF.

The J gene is TRBJ1-2, the V gene TRBV28, with D possibly matching TRBD1 (6 bases). This CDR3 has 12 amino acids. Trimming took off 3 bases at V and 7 bases at J, with 9 bases between the two ends. Germline values: CDR1 MDHEN, CDR2 SYDVKM. The CDR3 reads CASSFWGLGYTF. CDR3 coding DNA: TGTGCCAGCAGTTTCTGGGGGCTTGGCTACACCTTC.